This passage covers 25 T cell receptor beta chains from one sample sequenced in a study of technical replicates of blood from four donors. TCRdb's copy holds only in-frame clones and misses some; the assay was immunoSEQ multiplex PCR. The sample gives 91,000 or so clones, about 95% of which show up once; roughly 0.35% is in the top ten. The sequencing sample was made of T cells isolated from PBMCs. These receptors were collected from a human donor in good health.

The V and J genes are TRBV18 and TRBJ2-2, with TRBD1 matching over 8 bases. V gave up 7 bases and J gave up 6 bases; unmatched junction bases: 10. CDR3 length: 15 residues. The germline CDR1 and CDR2 sequences are KGHSH and LQKENI. Here the CDR3 DNA reads TGTGCCAGCTTGATTCAGGGGGCCAGAGCCGGGGAGCTGTTTTTT. It yields the protein CASLIQGARAGELFF.

Here the CDR3 reads CASSQAQDSLYEQYF. Written as DNA, the CDR3 is TGCGCCAGCAGCCAAGCCCAGGACAGCCTTTACGAGCAGTACTTC. The gene calls are TRBV4-1 and TRBJ2-7; D possibly corresponds to TRBD1 (6 bases). Germline V gene sequence: CDR1 MGHRA, CDR2 YSYEKL. The CDR3 sequence is 15 residues long. The V and J ends lost 1 base and 4 bases respectively, with 14 bases between them.

The chain links TRBV27 to TRBJ2-7; 8 nucleotides agree with TRBD1. V lost 4 bases to trimming and J lost 7 bases; unmatched junction nucleotides: 3. This CDR3 spans 12 amino acids. Looked up from germline, CDR1 is MNHEY and CDR2 is SMNVEV (reference sequence). In nucleotides, the CDR3 is TGTGCCAGCAGTTGGACAGGGCGAGAGCAGTACTTC. Its protein is CASSWTGREQYF.

This chain connects TRBV14 to TRBJ1-2; 7 nucleotides match TRBD1. The V segment lost 2 bases and the J segment 3 bases; nucleotides outside the gene matches: 12. Germline values: CDR1 SGHDN, CDR2 FVKESK. The CDR3 sequence is 17 residues long. CDR3 DNA: TGTGCCAGCAGCCAAATAATCGCAGGGGGAGGCGACTATGGCTACACCTTC. It yields the protein CASSQIIAGGGDYGYTF.

J is TRBJ1-1 and V is TRBV7-2; perhaps TRBD1 as D (5 bases). V was pared by 7 bases and J by 2 bases, with 14 bases between. Germline CDR1 SGHTA, CDR2 FQGNSA. The CDR3 length is 14 residues. CDR3 sequence (DNA): TGTGCCAGCAAGTCCGGGGGTCCCAACACTGAAGCTTTCTTT. It translates to CASKSGGPNTEAFF.

The chain has TRBV6-5 and TRBJ1-2, with 8 bases identical to TRBD1. From germline, CDR1 is MNHEY and CDR2 SVGAGI. Trimming cost V 4 bases and J 7 bases; bases outside gene matches: 11. The CDR3 is 15 amino acids. Here the CDR3 DNA reads TGTGCCAGCAGTTCCTCGACAGGGGCAAGAGCTGGCTACACCTTC. Residues: CASSSSTGARAGYTF.

Remarks on this clone: At one boundary the junction diverges from the germline segment, which might be a read error. This chain connects TRBV7-2 to TRBJ2-1; D is undetermined. Germline CDR1 and CDR2: SGHTA and FQGNSA. The CDR3 is 15 amino acids. CDR3 nucleotides: TGTGCCAGCAGCTCGAACTCCAACTCCTATAATGAGCAGTTCTTC. It specifies CASSSNSNSYNEQFF.

The chain joins TRBV10-3 to TRBJ1-2; TRBD1 aligns across 7 bases. Losses at the gene ends were 2 bases for V and 5 bases for J; bases not matched to a gene: 8. The CDR3 spans 15 residues. The germline CDR1 and CDR2 sequences are ENHRY and SYGVKD. In nucleotides, the CDR3 is TGTGCCATCAGTGAGAGGACAGGCGCGGCGTATGGCTACACCTTC. Encoded protein: CAISERTGAAYGYTF.

In this sample, this clone turned up once. V is TRBV4-1 and J is TRBJ2-7; 9 bases fit TRBD1. Germline V gene data show CDR1 as MGHRA and CDR2 as YSYEKL. This CDR3 has 15 residues. With V trimmed by 1 base and J by 5 bases, 6 bases remained unmatched. The chain's CDR3 is CASSQAGTGSNEQYF. The CDR3 DNA reads TGCGCCAGCAGCCAAGCCGGGACAGGGTCCAACGAGCAGTACTTC.

V gene TRBV11-3 combines with J gene TRBJ2-1; unclear D gene. The CDR3 is 13 residues long. The germline gives CDR1 SGHNT, CDR2 YENEEA. With 0 bases removed from V and 15 bases from J, the gap between germline ends came to 15 bases. The CDR3 is CASSLDPRVAAFF. The CDR3 region has the DNA TGTGCCAGCAGCTTAGATCCCCGGGTAGCCGCGTTCTTC.

This clone was seen a single time. The chain recombines TRBV5-4 with TRBJ2-1; 8 positions agree with TRBD2. Germline trimming cut 0 bases from V and 0 bases from J; bases unmatched to any gene: 5. CDR1 is SGHNT and CDR2 is YYREEE in the germline V gene (reference sequence). The CDR3 has 17 residues. CDR3 loop: CASSLVLAVSSYNEQFF. The CDR3 nucleotides read TGTGCCAGCAGCTTGGTACTAGCGGTAAGCTCCTACAATGAGCAGTTCTTC.

The rearrangement uses TRBV5-1 and TRBJ2-7; D remains ambiguous. The CDR3 runs 13 residues. Deletions cut 0 bases from V and 2 bases from J, with 6 bases between. Germline V CDR1 and CDR2: SGHRS, YFSETQ. CDR3 sequence (DNA): TGCGCCAGCAGCTTGGCGCGGACCTACGAGCAGTACTTC. It translates to CASSLARTYEQYF.

This sequence joins TRBV9 and TRBJ1-1; perhaps TRBD1 as D (6 bases). Deletions cut 1 base from V and 3 bases from J, with 13 bases between. Germline V lookup: CDR1 SGDLS, CDR2 YYNGEE. There are 15 residues in the CDR3. The DNA for the CDR3 is TGTGCCAGCAGCGTAACCTCGACAGGTCACACTGAAGCTTTCTTT. Protein product: CASSVTSTGHTEAFF.

The V and J genes are TRBV30 and TRBJ2-6, with D tentatively TRBD1 (5 bases). The CDR3 totals 15 residues. From germline, CDR1 is GTSNPN and CDR2 SVGIG (reference sequence). V was pared by 0 bases and J by 2 bases, with 8 bases between. CDR3 sequence: CAWSVGAPGANVLTF. CDR3 sequence (DNA): TGTGCCTGGAGTGTAGGGGCACCTGGGGCCAACGTCCTGACTTTC.

About this clone: Other nucleotide sequences in the sample specify the same CDR3. The chain uses TRBV5-1 and TRBJ2-7; tentatively, D is TRBD1 (5 bases). Germline CDR1 is SGHRS and CDR2 is YFSETQ. This CDR3 is built from 12 residues. Between the trimmed V and J ends, which lost 2 bases and 2 bases, there was a span of 5 bases. The CDR3 region is CASSLGAYEQYF. CDR3 bases: TGCGCCAGCAGCTTAGGGGCCTACGAGCAGTACTTC. The whole variable domain, filled in from reference TRBV5-1 and TRBJ2-7, reads KAGVTQTPRYLIKTRGQQVTLSCSPISGHRSVSWYQQTPGQGLQFLFEYFSETQRNKGNFPGRFSGRQFSNSRSEMNVSTLELGDSALYLCASSLGAYEQYFGPGTRLTVT.

V usage is TRBV7-8 and J usage is TRBJ2-7; tentative D call: TRBD1 (6 bases). Deletions cut 5 bases from V and 7 bases from J, with 18 bases between. CDR1 SGHVS and CDR2 FQNEAQ come from the germline V gene. The CDR3 loop spans 14 amino acids. CDR3 nucleotide sequence: TGTGCCAGCAGCAACTACAGGGAAAATGATGAGCAGTACTTC. This encodes CASSNYRENDEQYF.

The V and J genes are TRBV18 and TRBJ2-7; the match to TRBD2 covers 8 bases. Germline V gives CDR1 KGHSH, CDR2 LQKENI. CDR3 length: 18 amino acids. V was pared by 2 bases and J by 2 bases, with 14 bases of the junction left unmatched. The CDR3 is CASSPNGGGAAVPYEQYF. The CDR3 coding sequence is TGTGCCAGCTCACCAAACGGGGGGGGCGCAGCGGTACCCTACGAGCAGTACTTC.

This clone was detected only a few times. The chain has TRBV27 and TRBJ1-1; weak D call: TRBD1 (6 bases). This CDR3 contains 14 residues. The V and J ends lost 0 bases and 7 bases respectively, with 12 bases between them. Germline-derived CDR1 and CDR2 are MNHEY and SMNVEV (reference sequence). The CDR3 loop is CASSLSNVQGEAFF. The DNA for the CDR3 is TGTGCCAGCAGTTTATCGAATGTACAGGGTGAAGCTTTCTTT.

The V gene is TRBV30, the J gene TRBJ2-7; no clear D gene. The CDR3 is 14 residues long. Trimming left V 0 bases short and J 0 bases short, with 9 bases between. Germline V lookup: CDR1 GTSNPN, CDR2 SVGIG (reference sequence). Here the CDR3 reads CAWSVGPNSYEQYF. The CDR3 DNA is TGTGCCTGGAGTGTTGGGCCGAACTCCTACGAGCAGTACTTC.

The chain links TRBV29-1 to TRBJ2-3; maybe TRBD2 (6 bases). Germline V gives CDR1 SQVTM, CDR2 ANQGSEA. Trimming shortened V by 4 bases and J by 1 base, and 18 bases separated the two germline ends. The CDR3 loop spans 16 amino acids. DNA for the CDR3: TGCAGCGTTGGTGGAGGGGCGTATTGGGGCACAGATACGCAGTATTTT. Translating gives CSVGGGAYWGTDTQYF.

The rearrangement joins TRBV27 to TRBJ1-5; no definite D call. V shed 6 bases and J shed 4 bases, with 13 bases lying between them. The CDR3 covers 14 residues. Germline CDR1 is MNHEY and CDR2 is SMNVEV (reference sequence). CDR3: CASSAGLPNQPQHF. The CDR3 DNA reads TGTGCCAGCAGCGCCGGACTGCCTAATCAGCCCCAGCATTTT.

The chain is built from TRBV9 and TRBJ2-2, with TRBD1 identical over 7 bases. The CDR3 is 15 amino acids. J gave up 5 bases and V 5 bases, and 9 bases lay outside the gene matches. The germline CDR1 and CDR2 sequences are SGDLS and YYNGEE. The chain's CDR3 is CASRPTGEWTGELFF. The CDR3 bases are TGTGCCAGCAGGCCAACAGGGGAGTGGACCGGGGAGCTGTTTTTT.

The V call is TRBV6-5, the J call TRBJ2-7, with a tentative D call TRBD2 (6 bases). Between the trimmed V and J ends, which lost 7 bases and 0 bases, there was a span of 16 bases. The length of the CDR3 is 15 residues. Germline lookup yields CDR1 MNHEY and CDR2 SVGAGI. In DNA form, the CDR3 reads TGTGCCAGCACCCGGGGGACCCCCAGCTCCTACGAGCAGTACTTC. Amino acid sequence: CASTRGTPSSYEQYF.

This chain joins TRBV6-4 and TRBJ2-7; 9 nucleotides agree with TRBD1. The V gene's germline CDR1 is MRHNA and CDR2 SNTAGT. This CDR3 comprises 18 residues. The ends lost 2 bases at V and 2 bases at J; junction bases unmatched: 13. The CDR3 region is CASSDPGQGLLAAYEQYF. The CDR3 nucleotides are TGTGCCAGCAGTGACCCGGGACAGGGATTGCTAGCGGCCTACGAGCAGTACTTC.

CDR3 DNA: TGTGCCAGCAGCGACTTAATGGGCACAGATACGCAGTATTTT. Its translation is CASSDLMGTDTQYF. This chain links TRBV7-3 with TRBJ2-3; unclear D gene. The germline gives CDR1 SGHTA, CDR2 FQGTGA. There are 14 residues in the CDR3. V lost 5 bases and J 1 base, leaving 10 bases between the germline ends. Full variable domain (rest looked up from reference TRBV7-3 and TRBJ2-3): GAGVSQTPSNKVTEKGKYVELRCDPISGHTALYWYRQSLGQGPEFLIYFQGTGAADDSGLPNDRFFAVRPEGSVSTLKIQRTERGDSAVYLCASSDLMGTDTQYFGPGTRLTVL.